The 20 T cell receptor beta chains in this list originate from one sample, sequenced in a study of Graves' ophthalmopathy and Graves' hyperthyroidism. Amplification of the TCR beta CDR3 regions used RNA transcripts (as template). HTBI-primed RT-PCR formed the first round, and a multiplex PCR formed the second. TCRdb reanalysed the multiplex PCR reads using MiXCR and keeps one entry per CDR3 protein. This sample has 650,000 to 900,000 distinct CDR3 sequences, with roughly two fifths found just once. Sequenced sample: peripheral blood. The receptors here all came from an adult man with Graves' ophthalmopathy.

The chain couples TRBV15 to TRBJ2-5, with D perhaps being TRBD1 or TRBD2 (5 bases each). Trimming cost V 1 base and J 5 bases, with 11 bases left between them. The CDR3 runs 14 residues. Germline loops: CDR1 LNHNV, CDR2 YYDKDF (reference sequence). This chain's CDR3 is CATSRGGGGETQYF. The CDR3 nucleotides are TGTGCCACCAGCAGAGGGGGCGGCGGGGAGACCCAGTACTTC.

A word on this clonotype: Just one base apart from a much larger clone, this may be a read error. V and J are TRBV29-1 and TRBJ1-4; possible D gene TRBD1, 5 bases. CDR1 is SQVTM, CDR2 ANQGSEA, per germline. The CDR3 has 13 residues. The CDR3 is CSAGGGANEKLVF. The DNA for the CDR3 is TGCAGCGCTGGAGGAGGGGCTAATGAAAAACTGGTTTTT. The variable domain in full, with the rest retrieved from reference TRBV29-1 and TRBJ1-4, is SAVISQKPSRDICQRGTSLTIQCQVDSQVTMMFWYRQQPGQSLTLIATANQGSEATYESGFVIDKFPISRPNLTFSTLTVSNMSPEDSSIYLCSAGGGANEKLVFGSGTQLSVL.

The sample holds many counts of this clonotype. The V gene is TRBV10-3, the J gene TRBJ2-7, with a tentative D call TRBD2 (5 bases). Between the trimmed V and J ends, which lost 8 bases and 0 bases, there was a span of 8 bases. The CDR3 extends over 12 amino acids. Germline V gives CDR1 ENHRY, CDR2 SYGVKD. The CDR3 here is CAIGLNSYEQYF. The CDR3 DNA reads as TGTGCCATCGGACTTAACTCCTACGAGCAGTACTTC.

The chain links TRBV13 to TRBJ1-6; 9 positions agree with TRBD1. This CDR3 is built from 16 residues. The germline V gene encodes CDR1 PRHDT and CDR2 FYEKMQ (reference sequence). V shed 5 bases, J shed 5 bases, and the junction held 7 bases outside the gene matches. The DNA of the CDR3 is TGTGCCAGCAGCGCGACGGGACAGGGACATAATTCACCCCTCCACTTT. The encoded protein is CASSATGQGHNSPLHF.

With regard to this clonotype: A much larger clone sits a single nucleotide away, making a read error possible. The CDR3 region is CVSSYGDRETQYF. Written as DNA, the CDR3 is TGTGTCAGCAGTTACGGGGATAGGGAGACCCAGTACTTC. V and J are TRBV7-3 and TRBJ2-5; possibly TRBD2 for D (5 bases). This CDR3 spans 13 amino acids. In germline, CDR1 is SGHTA, CDR2 FQGTGA.

This clonotype was counted between two and nine times. The V call is TRBV20-1, the J call TRBJ1-4; no firm D call. This CDR3 is built from 13 residues. Germline CDR1 and CDR2: DFQATT and SNEGSKA (reference sequence). The ends were cut back, 4 bases at V and 8 bases at J, with 14 bases in the middle. CDR3 amino acids: CSANDPLGEKLFF. The CDR3 nucleotides read TGCAGTGCTAACGATCCCTTGGGGGAAAAACTGTTTTTT.

This clonotype was seen more than once but under ten times. The chain links TRBV10-3 to TRBJ2-7; the match to TRBD2 covers 12 bases. Germline CDR1 ENHRY, CDR2 SYGVKD. J gave up 6 bases and V 10 bases, and 10 bases lay outside the gene matches. CDR3 length: 14 amino acids. The CDR3 bases are TGTGCCAGCAGCCCTAGCGGGGGGGCCGGCGAGCAGTACTTC. Translation: CASSPSGGAGEQYF.

J is TRBJ2-7 and V is TRBV6-6; TRBD1 is a possible D gene (5 bases). Deletions cut 6 bases from V and 2 bases from J, with 17 bases between. The CDR3 is 15 residues long. In germline, CDR1 is MNHNY, CDR2 SVGAGI (reference sequence). CDR3 region: CASSRQPPVAYEQYF. For the CDR3, the DNA is TGTGCCAGCAGCAGACAGCCTCCCGTAGCCTACGAGCAGTACTTC.

This clonotype was counted a single time. J is TRBJ1-1 and V is TRBV10-2, with TRBD1 matching 7 bases. CDR1 is WSHSY and CDR2 is SAAADI in the germline V gene. The CDR3 length is 16 residues. V lost 10 bases to trimming and J lost 0 bases; unmatched junction nucleotides: 14. CDR3 nucleotides: TGCGCCACCGCCAAGGGGGCGTACCCCATGAACACTGAAGCTTTCTTT. Protein sequence: CATAKGAYPMNTEAFF.

The V gene is TRBV24-1, the J gene TRBJ1-5; D is possibly TRBD1 (5 bases). The CDR3 has 15 amino acids. CDR1 and CDR2 from the germline V gene are KGHDR and SFDVKD. Trimming took 9 bases from V and 5 from J, leaving 19 bases between them. CDR3 in amino acids: CATRARTLGHQPQHF. In DNA, the CDR3 is TGTGCCACCCGAGCACGGACATTAGGGCATCAGCCCCAGCATTTT.

A remark on this clonotype: Being one base from a much bigger clone, this may be a read error. The chain carries TRBV29-1 and TRBJ2-5, with 10 bases matching TRBD1. From germline, CDR1 is SQVTM and CDR2 ANQGSEA. The CDR3 length is 13 residues. The CDR3 sequence is CSVRTGGGETQCF. The CDR3 DNA reads TGCAGCGTGCGGACAGGGGGGGGTGAGACCCAGTGCTTC.

This clonotype showed up just a few times. V gene TRBV6-5 combines with J gene TRBJ2-7; D is unclear. Trimming took 7 bases from V and 2 from J, leaving 12 bases between them. This CDR3 region has 13 residues. Germline assignment: CDR1 MNHEY and CDR2 SVGAGI. The DNA of the CDR3 is TGTGCCAGCACCTTGGGATTGGCCTACGAGCAGTACTTC. Protein product: CASTLGLAYEQYF.

This clonotype was seen a few times. The V and J genes are TRBV5-4 and TRBJ2-5; D call uncertain. CDR1 and CDR2 (germline): SGHNT, YYREEE (reference sequence). The CDR3 runs to 12 residues. V was trimmed by 4 bases and J by 4 bases, leaving 8 bases between them. CDR3 amino acids: CASSPWAETQYF. In DNA, the CDR3 is TGTGCCAGCAGCCCCTGGGCAGAGACCCAGTACTTC.

The CDR3 DNA reads as TGTGCCAGCAGCCACCCGACAGGGGGCAATGGCTACACCTTC. Protein: CASSHPTGGNGYTF. The rearrangement uses TRBV7-6 and TRBJ1-2; 10 bases map to TRBD1. The germline gives CDR1 SGHVS, CDR2 FNYEAQ. The length of the CDR3 is 14 residues. The J segment lost 6 bases and the V segment lost 5 bases, leaving 6 bases of the junction unmatched.

The gene calls are TRBV7-9 and TRBJ2-5; 14 nucleotides line up with TRBD2. CDR1 and CDR2 from the germline V gene are SEHNR and FQNEAQ (reference sequence). V lost 3 bases and J lost 4; bases outside the gene matches: 10. The length of the CDR3 is 18 residues. The CDR3 reads CASSLVGLAGGLGETQYF. The CDR3 nucleotides read TGTGCCAGCAGCTTGGTAGGACTAGCGGGGGGTTTAGGAGAGACCCAGTACTTC.

This clonotype was observed at least ten times. This chain links TRBV12-3 or TRBV12-4 with TRBJ1-6, with D uncertain. V lost 3 bases and J lost 7, with 10 bases in between. This CDR3 has 14 residues. In DNA form, the CDR3 reads TGTGCCAGCAGTTTGGCCGCGATCAATTCACCCCTCCACTTT. It codes for CASSLAAINSPLHF.

Comments on this clonotype: Its ends do not fully match the called genes, so a read error is possible. The chain couples TRBV27 to TRBJ2-2; TRBD2 matches 9 bases. The length of the CDR3 is 15 residues. The germline gives CDR1 MNHEY, CDR2 SMNVEV (reference sequence). CDR3 in amino acids: CASRGGGAGTGELSF. The CDR3 DNA reads TGTGCCAGCAGGGGCGGGGGGGCCGGCACCGGGGAGCTGTCTTTT.

The chain uses TRBV9 and TRBJ1-3; D might be TRBD1 (6 bases). The V gene's germline CDR1 is SGDLS and CDR2 YYNGEE. This CDR3 comprises 15 residues. V was pared by 5 bases and J by 2 bases, with 14 bases between. The CDR3 bases are TGTGCCAGCAGTCCTGGACAGACTCCTGGAAACACCATATATTTT. It specifies CASSPGQTPGNTIYF.

The table lists this clonotype with a count of one. The conserved closing phenylalanine or tryptophan is absent in this CDR3, likely reflecting a read error. The limits of the CDR3 on the DNA are not certain, so only TCRdb's listed CDR3 is given. The CDR3 is CASSEDSG. The chain couples TRBV2 to TRBJ1-2. Germline values: CDR1 SNHLY, CDR2 FYNNEI. Inclusive of both ends, the CDR3 amounts to 8 amino acids.

This clonotype was counted at least ten times. The chain is built from TRBV7-2 and TRBJ1-6; no reliable D call. Germline loops: CDR1 SGHTA, CDR2 FQGNSA. This CDR3 spans 13 amino acids. V was shortened by 7 bases and J by 9 bases, with 13 bases between the two germline ends. CDR3 in amino acids: CASTNNPLSPLHF. CDR3 DNA sequence: TGTGCCAGCACCAACAACCCACTTTCACCCCTCCACTTT.